What follows are 27 T cell receptor beta chains derived from one specimen sequenced in a study of T cells in Graves' hyperthyroidism and ophthalmopathy. Researchers amplified the TCR beta CDR3 regions from RNA transcripts. Carried out on the TCR CDR3, a first-round RT-PCR used the HTBI primer set. From the multiplex PCR reads, TCRdb called clonotypes with MiXCR, one entry per CDR3 protein. The sample has 340,000 or so distinct CDR3 sequences, roughly 23% seen once; the top ten hold 50% to 65%. Source material: blood. These receptors came from a woman in her fifties or sixties with Graves' hyperthyroidism.

This chain uses TRBV7-9 with TRBJ2-7; no definite D call. V lost 1 base and J lost 3, with 13 bases in between. Germline CDR1 is SEHNR and CDR2 is FQNEAQ (reference sequence). The CDR3 totals 15 residues. The CDR3 sequence: CASSLEDRNYYEQYF. CDR3 sequence (DNA): TGTGCCAGCAGCTTAGAGGACCGAAACTACTACGAGCAGTACTTC.

This clonotype was seen many times. The chain employs TRBV7-9 and TRBJ2-1; maybe TRBD2 (6 bases). Trimming left V 5 bases short and J 7 bases short, with 18 bases between. The CDR3 sequence is 15 residues long. Germline lookup yields CDR1 SEHNR and CDR2 FQNEAQ (reference sequence). The CDR3 nucleotides are TGTGCCAGCAGCCTCGGGACTGGAACATGGAATGAGCAGTTCTTC. Amino acids: CASSLGTGTWNEQFF.

This clonotype was detected ten times or more. The chain links TRBV6-1 to TRBJ2-7, with TRBD2 as a possible D gene (5 bases). Deletions cut 6 bases from V and 6 bases from J, with 12 bases between. Germline V CDR1 and CDR2: MNHNS, SASEGT. This CDR3 has 12 residues. The CDR3 sequence is CASSSTGSEQYF. CDR3 in DNA: TGTGCCAGCAGCAGCACGGGGAGCGAGCAGTACTTC.

This chain connects TRBV5-4 to TRBJ2-7; 10 nucleotides agree with TRBD1. This CDR3 has 15 amino acids. Losses at the gene ends were 1 base for V and 5 bases for J; bases not matched to a gene: 6. CDR1 SGHNT and CDR2 YYREEE come from the germline V gene (reference sequence). The CDR3 region has the DNA TGTGCCAGCAGCTTGTACGGGACAGGGGCCCACGAGCAGTACTTC. Amino acid sequence: CASSLYGTGAHEQYF. Supplemented by reference TRBV5-4 and TRBJ2-7, the full variable domain reads ETGVTQSPTHLIKTRGQQVTLRCSSQSGHNTVSWYQQALGQGPQFIFQYYREEENGRGNFPPRFSGLQFPNYSSELNVNALELDDSALYLCASSLYGTGAHEQYFGPGTRLTVT.

This clonotype was recorded a few times. V and J are TRBV5-4 and TRBJ2-3; the D is unclear. The CDR3 has 14 residues. V was trimmed by 4 bases and J by 0 bases, leaving 9 bases between them. The germline CDR1 and CDR2 sequences are SGHNT and YYREEE (reference sequence). The CDR3 sequence is CASSPWISTDTQYF. CDR3 DNA: TGTGCCAGCAGCCCCTGGATTAGCACAGATACGCAGTATTTT.

In its sample, this clonotype was seen many times. The V and J genes are TRBV6-1 and TRBJ1-5; 9 bases align to TRBD1. This CDR3 spans 14 amino acids. V gave up 6 bases and J gave up 3 bases; unmatched junction bases: 3. From germline, CDR1 is MNHNS and CDR2 SASEGT. CDR3 loop: CASRDRGYNQPQHF. In nucleotides, the CDR3 is TGTGCCAGCAGAGACAGGGGGTACAATCAGCCCCAGCATTTT.

Ten or more counts support this clonotype. The CDR3 bases are TGCAGTGCGCGACCGGGACAGAGATACAATGAGCAGTTCTTC. It specifies CSARPGQRYNEQFF. V and J are TRBV20-1 and TRBJ2-1; 7 nucleotides align to TRBD1. The CDR3 contains 14 residues. The V segment lost 6 bases and the J segment 4 bases; nucleotides outside the gene matches: 9. Looked up from germline, CDR1 is DFQATT and CDR2 is SNEGSKA (reference sequence).

The gene calls are TRBV19 and TRBJ1-1; 7 nucleotides line up with TRBD1. The CDR3 is 12 amino acids. From germline, CDR1 is LNHDA and CDR2 SQIVND (reference sequence). V shed 4 bases and J 13 bases; nucleotides not matched to a gene: 9. The CDR3 region has the DNA TGTGCCAGTAGTACGAGGGACAGCCGGGGTTTCTTT. Its protein is CASSTRDSRGFF. Using reference TRBV19 and TRBJ1-1 for the parts outside the CDR3, the full variable domain is DGGITQSPKYLFRKEGQNVTLSCEQNLNHDAMYWYRQDPGQGLRLIYYSQIVNDFQKGDIAEGYSVSREKKESFPLTVTSAQKNPTAFYLCASSTRDSRGFFGQGTRLTVV.

DNA of the CDR3: TGTGCCAGCAGCTTGGTTAGCGGGAGGTACAATGAGCAGTTCTTC. Translating gives CASSLVSGRYNEQFF. This chain joins TRBV7-6 and TRBJ2-1, with 10 positions matching TRBD2. The CDR3 loop spans 15 amino acids. V shed 3 bases and J 4 bases; nucleotides not matched to a gene: 3. Germline CDR1 is SGHVS and CDR2 is FNYEAQ.

This sequence joins TRBV27 and TRBJ1-6, with D maybe TRBD1 (5 bases). The CDR3 length is 14 residues. Trimming pared 4 bases from V and 4 bases from J, leaving 8 bases between. Germline CDR1 and CDR2: MNHEY and SMNVEV (reference sequence). The DNA of the CDR3 is TGTGCCAGCAGTTGGGCAGGGTATAATTCACCCCTCCACTTT. The encoded protein is CASSWAGYNSPLHF.

In its sample, this clonotype was seen many times. V and J are TRBV13 and TRBJ2-7; D is possibly TRBD2 (5 bases). Germline V gene sequence: CDR1 PRHDT, CDR2 FYEKMQ (reference sequence). This CDR3 is built from 13 residues. The ends were cut back, 7 bases at V and 5 bases at J, with 15 bases in the middle. The CDR3 here is CASTTGGTDEQYF. The CDR3, as DNA: TGTGCCAGCACGACCGGAGGAACAGACGAGCAGTACTTC.

This clonotype was seen many times. V is TRBV6-1 and J is TRBJ1-1, with unresolved D. Germline assignment: CDR1 MNHNS and CDR2 SASEGT. Trimming removed 6 bases from V and 1 base from J, with 12 bases in between. This CDR3 has 14 amino acids. CDR3 amino acids: CASRNESGNTEAFF. The CDR3 coding sequence is TGTGCCAGCAGGAATGAGTCTGGGAACACTGAAGCTTTCTTT.

This clonotype was recorded a few times. CDR3 nucleotides: TGTGCCAGCAGCCGCCGGGACGGATTGAACACTGAAGCTTTCTTT. Its translation is CASSRRDGLNTEAFF. The chain recombines TRBV2 with TRBJ1-1; maybe TRBD1 (5 bases). The CDR3 has 15 residues. Germline V gene sequence: CDR1 SNHLY, CDR2 FYNNEI. V dropped 6 bases and J dropped 0 bases, with 14 bases sitting between them.

The rearrangement links TRBV2 to TRBJ2-5; a weak D match, TRBD2 (5 bases). Trimming left V 7 bases short and J 1 base short, with 16 bases between. Germline lookup yields CDR1 SNHLY and CDR2 FYNNEI. The CDR3 covers 15 residues. This CDR3 is CASTSAGVPQETQYF. As DNA, the CDR3 is TGTGCCAGCACCAGCGCCGGGGTACCCCAAGAGACCCAGTACTTC.

This clonotype was observed many times. V and J are TRBV12-3 or TRBV12-4 and TRBJ2-1, with 8 bases aligning to TRBD2. The CDR3 loop spans 14 amino acids. V lost 3 bases and J lost 5; bases outside the gene matches: 3. CDR3 DNA sequence: TGTGCCAGCAGTTTTAGAGCGGGGGACAATGAGCAGTTCTTC. Protein sequence: CASSFRAGDNEQFF.

This clonotype was observed at least ten times. The chain employs TRBV2 and TRBJ1-3, with 7 bases fitting TRBD1. Germline V CDR1 and CDR2: SNHLY, FYNNEI. CDR3 size: 15 residues. Trimming took 6 bases from V and 0 from J; bases not matched to a gene: 5. The CDR3 region is CASRFTGVSGNTIYF. CDR3 DNA sequence: TGTGCCAGCAGGTTTACAGGGGTCTCTGGAAACACCATATATTTT.

The genes are TRBV28 and TRBJ2-7, with no clear D. The CDR3 runs 16 residues. V lost 6 bases to trimming and J lost 2 bases, with 20 bases between them. The germline CDR1 and CDR2 sequences are MDHEN and SYDVKM. The CDR3, as DNA: TGTGCCAGCAGCATTCCCCGCACCTCTTCCCCCTACGAGCAGTACTTC. The encoded protein is CASSIPRTSSPYEQYF.

The V gene is TRBV7-3, the J gene TRBJ2-3, with 10 bases identical to TRBD2. V shed 2 bases and J 6 bases; nucleotides not matched to a gene: 8. The CDR3 is 16 amino acids. Germline CDR1 SGHTA, CDR2 FQGTGA. In nucleotides, the CDR3 is TGTGCCAGCAGCTTATCCTCTAGCGGGGGAAGGGATACGCAGTATTTT. Its translation: CASSLSSSGGRDTQYF.

This clonotype appeared a few times. This chain connects TRBV27 to TRBJ1-4, with D unresolved. The V gene's germline CDR1 is MNHEY and CDR2 SMNVEV (reference sequence). The V end lost 3 bases, the J end lost 8 bases, and 7 bases lay between the germline ends. CDR3 length equals 12 residues. Here the CDR3 DNA reads TGTGCCAGCAGTTTTCTTGGGGAAAAACTGTTTTTT. It specifies CASSFLGEKLFF.

This clonotype was seen ten or more times. This chain joins TRBV28 and TRBJ1-1, with no clear D. Germline V lookup: CDR1 MDHEN, CDR2 SYDVKM. Trimming removed 1 base from V and 1 base from J, with 7 bases in between. The CDR3 spans 14 residues. CDR3 nucleotide sequence: TGTGCCAGCAGTTTATATGCAGGGAACACTGAAGCTTTCTTT. It translates to CASSLYAGNTEAFF. The whole variable domain, filled in from reference TRBV28 and TRBJ1-1, reads DVKVTQSSRYLVKRTGEKVFLECVQDMDHENMFWYRQDPGLGLRLIYFSYDVKMKEKGDIPEGYSVSREKKERFSLILESASTNQTSMYLCASSLYAGNTEAFFGQGTRLTVV.

This clonotype was picked up a small number of times. Since a much larger clone is just one base distant, this may be a read error. The J gene is TRBJ2-3, the V gene TRBV7-2, with 10 bases aligning to TRBD2. V dropped 1 base and J dropped 0; count of bases not matched to a gene: 10. CDR1 is SGHTA, CDR2 FQGNSA, per germline. This CDR3 is built from 19 residues. The CDR3 protein is CASSLEAGLAEASTDTQYF. The CDR3 region has the DNA TGTGCCAGCAGCTTAGAGGCAGGACTAGCGGAGGCTAGCACAGATACGCAGTATTTT.

This clonotype has ten or more counts. The chain carries TRBV28 and TRBJ2-7; 7 bases are shared with TRBD1. J gave up 2 bases and V 10 bases, and 5 bases lay outside the gene matches. Germline V gene sequence: CDR1 MDHEN, CDR2 SYDVKM. The CDR3 is made up of 12 amino acids. CDR3 protein: CATEGQPYEQYF. The CDR3 DNA is TGTGCCACCGAGGGACAGCCCTACGAGCAGTACTTC.

The chain combines TRBV3-1 with TRBJ2-5, with D hard to call. Trimming removed 5 bases at V and 1 base at J, with 14 bases between. The CDR3 loop spans 15 amino acids. Germline V gene sequence: CDR1 LGHDT, CDR2 YNNKEL (reference sequence). The CDR3: CASSTGVRSQETQYF. In DNA form, the CDR3 reads TGTGCCAGCAGCACTGGGGTGCGATCCCAAGAGACCCAGTACTTC.

A note on this clonotype: A read error may explain this, as a much larger clone is one base away. This chain links TRBV15 with TRBJ2-2, with 8 bases fitting TRBD1. This CDR3 comprises 15 residues. Germline CDR1 is LNHNV and CDR2 is YYDKDF (reference sequence). Germline trimming cut 5 bases from V and 5 bases from J; bases unmatched to any gene: 7. The CDR3 loop reads CATSADRGGTGELFF. The CDR3 DNA reads as TGTGCCACCAGCGCAGACAGGGGTGGAACCGGGGAGCTGTTTTTT.

The table lists this clonotype with many counts. This sequence joins TRBV28 and TRBJ2-1; D tentatively reads TRBD1 or TRBD2 (6 bases each). Germline lookup yields CDR1 MDHEN and CDR2 SYDVKM. This CDR3 has 15 residues. V shed 2 bases and J shed 9 bases, with 17 bases lying between them. In nucleotides, the CDR3 is TGTGCCAGCAGTTTACACAGGGAGGTTCGGGGTGAGCAGTTCTTC. It encodes CASSLHREVRGEQFF.

At least ten counts were recorded for this clonotype. This chain connects TRBV29-1 to TRBJ1-1, with 7 bases lining up with TRBD1. The V gene's germline CDR1 is SQVTM and CDR2 ANQGSEA. The ends lost 7 bases at V and 2 bases at J; junction bases unmatched: 10. This CDR3 comprises 14 residues. The CDR3 nucleotides read TGCAGCGCCATAGACAGGGCGGGTAACACTGAAGCTTTCTTT. Protein product: CSAIDRAGNTEAFF.

This clonotype was seen repeatedly, ten times or more. The rearrangement links TRBV11-3 to TRBJ2-1; 9 bases are a match to TRBD2. Germline V gene lookup returns CDR1 SGHNT and CDR2 YENEEA. Trimming removed 7 bases from V and 8 bases from J; junction bases left unmatched: 9. The CDR3 is 14 amino acids. The CDR3 nucleotides are TGTGCCAGCAAGGCGGGAGGGTCCGGGCATGAGCAGTTCTTC. As protein: CASKAGGSGHEQFF.